This T cell receptor beta chain came from a study of cytomegalovirus exposure and HLA in healthy donors. V was cut by 5 bases and J by 7 bases, with 16 bases left in between. This CDR3 has 13 residues. Germline CDR1 is SGHRS and CDR2 is YFSETQ. Method: immunoSEQ multiplex PCR; TCRdb's copy keeps in-frame clones and lacks some. The table has under 200,000 clones, about 90% seen once. The chain links TRBV5-1 to TRBJ2-7; D is ambiguous. This clonotype was obtained from a woman aged 18 to 35 in good health and CMV-seropositive. Sequenced: PBMCs. CDR3 bases: TGCGCCAGCAGAACCCTCAATTCTCAGGAGCAGTACTTC. The encoded protein is CASRTLNSQEQYF.